This TCR beta chain was sequenced in a study of cytomegalovirus exposure and HLA in healthy donors. J lost 5 bases, V lost 3 bases, and 12 bases had no gene match. Germline CDR1 reads ENHRY; CDR2 reads SYGVKD. This CDR3 contains 17 residues. As to this clone: Its matching antigen is unknown.

Broader study findings: Researchers reported in a later analysis that a missense DCLRE1C variant was tied to TCR beta V- and J-gene trimming. Investigators reported 150 to 200 TCR beta chains as tied to cytomegalovirus.

Use of 60 Vbeta and 13 Jbeta primers characterized the PCR. The repertoire was sequenced with immunoSEQ multiplex PCR; TCRdb's copy has only in-frame clones and lacks some. The sample has more than 95,000 clones; roughly three quarters are singletons. This chain links TRBV10-3 with TRBJ2-2; 7 bases fit TRBD2. The sequence derives from a woman aged 40 to 49 in good health and CMV-seronegative. Sequencing was done on a sample of PBMCs. CDR3 amino acids: CAISDTVGGSYTGELFF. CDR3 DNA sequence: TGTGCCATCAGTGATACAGTGGGGGGGAGTTATACCGGGGAGCTGTTTTTT.